This section outlines one TCR beta chain sequence together with its context. The antigen it binds to is not known. No base quality values were provided; no much bigger clone lies one nucleotide off. These data originate in a study of post-analysis software for immune sequencing data (dated by TCRdb to 2015 to 2017). In terms of the full investigation: Recorded disease courses included relapsing-remitting, secondary progressive and progressive-relapsing multiple sclerosis, with some patients lacking subtype annotation. Patient repertoires were compared against about a dozen previously published healthy control repertoires from donors aged roughly 6 to 26 years. A subset of samples was prepared in parallel using single-end sample barcoding, then pooled and co-amplified after Illumina adapter ligation.

To demonstrate the VDJtools post-analysis software, the study profiled TCR beta repertoires from the peripheral blood of 13 young patients with multiple sclerosis. Multiple sclerosis patients were children and adolescents aged roughly 6 to 17 years. Broad study findings and their caveats: The multiple sclerosis patient group was slightly younger than the control group. Significantly lower normalized Chao1 diversity was found in multiple sclerosis patients than in controls, suggesting substantial peripheral T-cell clonal expansion. Strong co-clustering of samples prepared in the same batch was shown by direct clustering with F measure, prompting a batch-effect correction.

The library came from PCR. Data came from an Illumina HiSeq 2500. To reduce PCR and sequencing biases, unique molecular identifiers were incorporated into the TCR beta cDNA libraries. Approximately 500,000 cDNA molecules were obtained per 1 to 10 million input T cells, so each molecule approximated one T cell. The same protocol used for the earlier healthy control dataset was applied to prepare and sequence the patient libraries. Samples belonging to the same batch were prepared together, multiplexed and sequenced on a shared HiSeq lane. From the authors' description of their analysis: Raw barcoded reads were processed with MIGEC, discarding single-read molecular identifier groups before consensus assembly and CDR3 extraction. VDJtools was used for post-analysis of the clonotype tables, and diversity was normalized by down-sampling every dataset to the size of the smallest sample. To correct batch-related cross-sample contamination, repertoire overlap clustering matched CDR3 amino acid sequences but not nucleotide sequences. In TCRdb, the public reads were trimmed at Q25 with fastp and aligned with MiXCR, with productive beta chains retained. Each record represents a unique CDR3 protein, reported with the most common genes and DNA among its rows. Here the V and J calls rest on TCRdb's processing, not on the authors' analysis. The sample yields roughly 800,000 distinct CDR3 sequences; about 50% were counted once. 4.6% of the sample is taken by the ten largest.

The specimen was blood. The sequence derives from a girl aged 10 to 17 with multiple sclerosis.

The nucleotide sequence is given as TGTGCCAGCTCCCCATGGGATTACACAGATACGCAGTATTTT. This encodes CASSPWDYTDTQYF. The receptor chain draws on TRBV7-3 and TRBJ2-3, with the identity of the D gene unclear. CDR1 and CDR2 (SGHTA, FQGTGA) derive from the germline V gene. Relative to germline, V is 8 bases shorter and J is 2 bases shorter, with 14 bases between their ends. There are 14 amino acids in the CDR3, from cysteine to phenylalanine inclusive. Left in the record is the CDR3 DNA by itself, 42 bases read in frame from the first base.